The clone carrying this T cell receptor (beta chain) has ten or more counts. TCRdb re-analysed the 5' RACE reads in MiXCR, keeping a single row per CDR3 protein. The sample lists roughly 74,000 distinct CDR3 sequences, 5.2% occurring once. The germline V gene encodes CDR1 SGHRS and CDR2 YFSETQ. The CDR3 loop spans 13 amino acids. V dropped 0 bases and J dropped 3 bases, with 6 bases sitting between them. The data were obtained in a study of neurological immune-mediated disorders. The receptor was derived from a man younger than 30 with multiple sclerosis. The V call is TRBV5-1, the J call TRBJ1-1; D uncertain. The sample consisted of PBMCs. CDR3: CASSLAQYTEAFF. CDR3 in DNA: TGCGCCAGCAGCTTGGCTCAATACACTGAAGCTTTCTTT.